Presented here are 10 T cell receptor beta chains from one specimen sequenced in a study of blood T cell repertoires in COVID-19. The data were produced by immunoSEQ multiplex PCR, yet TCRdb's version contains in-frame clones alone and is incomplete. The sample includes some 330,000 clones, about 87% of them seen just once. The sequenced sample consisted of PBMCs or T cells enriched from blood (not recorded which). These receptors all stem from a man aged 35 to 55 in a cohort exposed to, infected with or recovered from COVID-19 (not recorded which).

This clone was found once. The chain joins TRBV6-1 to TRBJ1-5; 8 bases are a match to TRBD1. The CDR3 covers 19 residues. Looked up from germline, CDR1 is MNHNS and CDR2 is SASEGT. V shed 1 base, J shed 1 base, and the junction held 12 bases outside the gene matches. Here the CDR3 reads CASSEEGRGLWWSNQPQHF. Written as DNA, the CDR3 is TGTGCCAGCAGTGAAGAGGGCAGGGGGCTCTGGTGGAGCAATCAGCCCCAGCATTTT.

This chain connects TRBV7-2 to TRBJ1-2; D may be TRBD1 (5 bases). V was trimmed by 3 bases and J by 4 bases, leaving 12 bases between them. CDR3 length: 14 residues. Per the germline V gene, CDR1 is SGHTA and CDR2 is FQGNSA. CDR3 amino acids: CASSFLQASYGYTF. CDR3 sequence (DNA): TGTGCCAGCAGCTTCTTACAGGCCTCCTATGGCTACACCTTC.

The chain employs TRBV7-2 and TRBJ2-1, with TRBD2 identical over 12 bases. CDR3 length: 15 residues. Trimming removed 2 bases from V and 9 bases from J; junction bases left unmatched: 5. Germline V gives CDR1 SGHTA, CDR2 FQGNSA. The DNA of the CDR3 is TGTGCCAGCAGCTTAACTAGCGGGAGGTTGGGTGAGCAGTTCTTC. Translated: CASSLTSGRLGEQFF.

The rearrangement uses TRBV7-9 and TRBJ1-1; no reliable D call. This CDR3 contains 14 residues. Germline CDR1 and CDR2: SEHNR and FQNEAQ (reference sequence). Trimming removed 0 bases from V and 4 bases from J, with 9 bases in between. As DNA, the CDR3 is TGTGCCAGCAGCTTAGCGGAGGGCCTCACTGAAGCTTTCTTT. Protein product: CASSLAEGLTEAFF.

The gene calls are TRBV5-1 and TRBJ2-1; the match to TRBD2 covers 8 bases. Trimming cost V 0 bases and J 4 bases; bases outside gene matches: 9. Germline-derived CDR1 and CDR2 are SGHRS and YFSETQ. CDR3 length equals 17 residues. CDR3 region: CASSLEGSGIGYNEQFF. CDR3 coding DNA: TGCGCCAGCAGCTTGGAGGGTAGCGGGATCGGATACAATGAGCAGTTCTTC.

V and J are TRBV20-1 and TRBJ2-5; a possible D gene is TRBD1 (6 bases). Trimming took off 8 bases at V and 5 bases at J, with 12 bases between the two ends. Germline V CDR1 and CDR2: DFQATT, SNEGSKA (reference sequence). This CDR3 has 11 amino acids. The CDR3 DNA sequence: TGCAGTCACAGGGTGGGGGAGACCCAGTACTTC. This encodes CSHRVGETQYF.

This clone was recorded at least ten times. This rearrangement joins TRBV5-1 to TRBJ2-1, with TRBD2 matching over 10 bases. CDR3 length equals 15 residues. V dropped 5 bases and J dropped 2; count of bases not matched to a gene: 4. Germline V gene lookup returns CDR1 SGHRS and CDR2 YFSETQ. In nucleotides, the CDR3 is TGCGCCAGCAGACTCACTAGCGGGACCTACAATGAGCAGTTCTTC. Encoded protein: CASRLTSGTYNEQFF.

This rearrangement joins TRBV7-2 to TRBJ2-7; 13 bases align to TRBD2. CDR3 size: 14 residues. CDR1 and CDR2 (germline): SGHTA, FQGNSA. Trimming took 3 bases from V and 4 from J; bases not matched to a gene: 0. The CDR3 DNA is TGTGCCAGCAGCTTGGGACTAGCGGGATACGAGCAGTACTTC. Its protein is CASSLGLAGYEQYF. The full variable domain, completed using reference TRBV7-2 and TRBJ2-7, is GAGVSQSPSNKVTEKGKDVELRCDPISGHTALYWYRQSLGQGLEFLIYFQGNSAPDKSGLPSDRFSAERTGGSVSTLTIQRTQQEDSAVYLCASSLGLAGYEQYFGPGTRLTVT.

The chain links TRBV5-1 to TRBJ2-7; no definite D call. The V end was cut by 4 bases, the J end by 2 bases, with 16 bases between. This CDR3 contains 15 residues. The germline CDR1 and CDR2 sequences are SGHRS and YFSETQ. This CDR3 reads CASSITPDFAYEQYF. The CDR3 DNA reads TGCGCCAGCAGCATCACCCCCGACTTTGCCTACGAGCAGTACTTC.

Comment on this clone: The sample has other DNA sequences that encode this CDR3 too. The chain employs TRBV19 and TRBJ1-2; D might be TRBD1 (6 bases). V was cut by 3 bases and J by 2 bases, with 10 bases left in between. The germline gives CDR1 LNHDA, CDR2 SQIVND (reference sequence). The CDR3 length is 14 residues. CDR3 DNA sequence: TGTGCCAGTAGTATGCCCCAGGGGAACTATGGCTACACCTTC. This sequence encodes CASSMPQGNYGYTF.